The 5 T cell receptor beta chains listed next were all sequenced from one sample in a study of follicular helper T cells after annual influenza vaccination. The table came from immunoSEQ multiplex PCR; TCRdb's copy has only in-frame clones and leaves some out. Among 8,000 to 11,000 clones listed, roughly 80% were seen once. The time point: 2015-2016 season, 7 days after influenza vaccination. Specimen: CXCR5- memory CD4+ T cells sorted from blood, collected 7 days after influenza vaccination. These receptors all stem from an adult who received the influenza vaccine.

V usage is TRBV6-6 and J usage is TRBJ2-7; TRBD1 aligns across 11 bases. V trimming: 2 bases; J trimming: 5 bases; junction bases outside the gene matches: 5. CDR1 is MNHNY and CDR2 is SVGAGI in the germline V gene (reference sequence). The CDR3 consists of 15 residues. CDR3 DNA: TGTGCCAGCAGTTACCCTGGACAGGGGGCTCACGAGCAGTACTTC. The encoded protein is CASSYPGQGAHEQYF.

The genes are TRBV19 and TRBJ1-2; D call uncertain. CDR1 is LNHDA, CDR2 SQIVND, per germline (reference sequence). The V end was cut by 6 bases, the J end by 6 bases, with 14 bases between. The CDR3 contains 13 residues. CDR3 DNA sequence: TGTGCCAGTAGCTTTTGGCCGGTCAATGGCTACACCTTC. It codes for CASSFWPVNGYTF.

V usage is TRBV5-1 and J usage is TRBJ1-4, with D perhaps matching TRBD1 (6 bases). From germline, CDR1 is SGHRS and CDR2 YFSETQ. Trimming took 6 bases from V and 2 from J, leaving 20 bases between them. The CDR3 covers 17 residues. As DNA, the CDR3 is TGCGCCAGCACCTGGGGGCCCAAAGGATTGACTAATGAAAAACTGTTTTTT. It encodes CASTWGPKGLTNEKLFF.

The genes are TRBV6-1 and TRBJ1-1; 7 nucleotides align to TRBD1. Germline V lookup: CDR1 MNHNS, CDR2 SASEGT. This CDR3 comprises 15 residues. The trim removed 6 bases at V and 8 bases at J, leaving 15 bases unmatched. CDR3 in DNA: TGTGCCAGCAGCGAACGGGACAGACATGAACAAGAAGCTTTCTTT. This codes for CASSERDRHEQEAFF.

The chain joins TRBV5-1 to TRBJ2-6; D ambiguous. Trimming left V 7 bases short and J 3 bases short, with 8 bases between. This CDR3 contains 13 residues. Germline V gene data show CDR1 as SGHRS and CDR2 as YFSETQ. CDR3 loop: CASRPLGANVLTF. CDR3 coding DNA: TGCGCCAGCCGCCCCCTTGGGGCCAACGTCCTGACTTTC.